Below are 30 T cell receptor beta chains sequenced from a single sample in a study of response to subunit inactivated influenza vaccine listed by TCRdb under 2018. The time point label, read with the paper, signifies: 45 days after influenza vaccine administration. The library relied on RT-PCR. For sequencing, an Illumina HiSeq 2500 was employed. TCRdb reprocessing: public reads trimmed at Q25 with fastp, clones called with MiXCR, in-frame beta chains kept. Each record represents a unique CDR3 protein, reported with the most common genes and DNA among its rows. The sample table holds about 500,000 distinct CDR3 sequences, of which about an eighth were seen once. The top ten hold about an eighth of the sample. The sample was PBMCs from blood, taken 40 to 50 days after vaccination. Receptors originate from a man aged 50 to 60 who received an inactivated influenza vaccine. Donor details come from another sample of the same person, matched by shared clones.

The chain joins TRBV20-1 to TRBJ2-1; TRBD2 is a possible D gene (6 bases). V was clipped by 1 base and J by 4 bases, with 14 bases between them. The germline CDR1 and CDR2 sequences are DFQATT and SNEGSKA (reference sequence). The CDR3 spans 15 residues. CDR3 protein: CSARVPGVPYNEQFF. The CDR3 DNA reads as TGCAGTGCTAGAGTACCGGGAGTCCCATACAATGAGCAGTTCTTC.

This clonotype was counted ten times or more. This chain joins TRBV12-3 or TRBV12-4 and TRBJ2-7, with 8 bases that match TRBD2. J was trimmed by 6 bases and V by 8 bases; bases with no gene match: 6. The CDR3 contains 12 residues. The CDR3 spells CASGQAGAEQYF. CDR3 coding DNA: TGTGCCAGCGGACAAGCGGGAGCCGAGCAGTACTTC.

The V gene is TRBV11-2, the J gene TRBJ2-7; D may be TRBD2 (5 bases). Germline V gene lookup returns CDR1 SGHAT and CDR2 FQNNGV. This CDR3 comprises 16 residues. Trimming shortened V by 5 bases and J by 1 base, and 18 bases separated the two germline ends. CDR3 in amino acids: CASSARPRTASYEQYF. DNA of the CDR3: TGTGCCAGCAGCGCACGCCCCCGGACTGCATCCTACGAGCAGTACTTC. Variable domain in full (rest from reference TRBV11-2 and TRBJ2-7): EAGVAQSPRYKIIEKRQSVAFWCNPISGHATLYWYQQILGQGPKLLIQFQNNGVVDDSQLPKDRFSAERLKGVDSTLKIQPAKLEDSAVYLCASSARPRTASYEQYFGPGTRLTVT.

This clonotype has a handful of counts. The genes are TRBV2 and TRBJ2-1; 15 nucleotides line up with TRBD2. Germline V CDR1 and CDR2: SNHLY, FYNNEI. The CDR3 has 16 residues. With 6 bases clipped from V and 2 bases from J, the junction kept 2 bases outside the gene matches. The CDR3 sequence is CASRGLAGGTYNEQFF. The CDR3 coding sequence is TGTGCCAGCAGAGGACTAGCGGGAGGGACCTACAATGAGCAGTTCTTC.

This chain joins TRBV10-3 and TRBJ2-7, with D tentatively TRBD1 or TRBD2 (5 bases each). The ends were cut back, 11 bases at V and 3 bases at J, with 17 bases in the middle. CDR3 length equals 13 residues. Germline CDR1 and CDR2: ENHRY and SYGVKD. The CDR3 loop is CAVNRDDDYEQYF. The CDR3 nucleotides read TGTGCCGTTAACCGGGACGACGACTACGAGCAGTACTTC.

This clonotype was seen repeatedly, ten times or more. The chain is built from TRBV12-3 or TRBV12-4 and TRBJ1-3; D not resolved. This CDR3 is built from 13 residues. Trimming stripped 6 bases from V and 0 bases from J, with 6 bases between. The CDR3 nucleotides are TGTGCCAGCAGCGAGATCTCTGGAAACACCATATATTTT. Encoded protein: CASSEISGNTIYF.

In this sample, this clonotype turned up a few times. The CDR3 sequence: CASSGPGRDGYTF. The CDR3 coding sequence is TGTGCCAGCAGTGGACCGGGTAGGGATGGCTACACCTTC. This chain connects TRBV25-1 to TRBJ1-2; D not certain. Looked up from germline, CDR1 is MGHDK and CDR2 is SYGVNS. V lost 4 bases and J 6 bases, leaving 12 bases between the germline ends. The CDR3 runs 13 residues.

The V gene is TRBV7-9, the J gene TRBJ2-2, with 10 bases lining up with TRBD2. CDR3 size: 14 residues. The germline CDR1 and CDR2 sequences are SEHNR and FQNEAQ (reference sequence). The CDR3, as DNA: TGTGCGGGTTCTAGCGGGAGTTATACCGGGGAGCTGTTTTTT. Its protein is CAGSSGSYTGELFF. Full variable domain (rest looked up from reference TRBV7-9 and TRBJ2-2): DTGVSQNPRHKITKRGQNVTFRCDPISEHNRLYWYRQTLGQGPEFLTYFQNEAQLEKSRLLSDRFSAERPKGSFSTLEIQRTEQGDSAMYLCAGSSGSYTGELFFGEGSRLTVL.

This clonotype was seen a handful of times. The chain's CDR3 is CASSSAQGVNTGELFF. The DNA for the CDR3 is TGTGCCAGCAGCTCCGCTCAGGGGGTGAACACCGGGGAGCTGTTTTTT. The chain carries TRBV11-2 and TRBJ2-2, with 7 bases identical to TRBD1. Germline V gene data show CDR1 as SGHAT and CDR2 as FQNNGV. This CDR3 is 16 amino acids long. Trimming removed 4 bases from V and 1 base from J; junction bases left unmatched: 6.

This clonotype was observed once. This chain's CDR3 is CARSKRRTSTDTQYF. CDR3 bases: TGTGCCAGAAGCAAGCGGAGGACTAGCACAGATACGCAGTATTTT. The chain recombines TRBV7-2 with TRBJ2-3; tentatively, D is TRBD2 (5 bases). The V gene lost 9 bases and the J gene lost 0 bases, with 16 bases spanning the gap. Germline V gene data show CDR1 as SGHTA and CDR2 as FQGNSA. The CDR3 has 15 residues.

This chain joins TRBV28 and TRBJ2-7; unclear D gene. This CDR3 contains 13 residues. The germline gives CDR1 MDHEN, CDR2 SYDVKM. Trimming removed 6 bases from V and 1 base from J, with 10 bases in between. The CDR3 DNA is TGTGCCAGCAGATCCATTCAATCCTACGAGCAGTACTTC. It is translated as CASRSIQSYEQYF.

Concerning this clonotype: The junction departs from germline at one end; a sequencing error may be responsible. The CDR3 nucleotides are TGTGCCACCAGTTATTTGCATCCGTCGGCTAGCGGGAAGGGAACCCAAGAGACCCAGTACTTC. This encodes CATSYLHPSASGKGTQETQYF. V gene TRBV24-1 combines with J gene TRBJ2-5, with 9 bases aligning to TRBD2. The CDR3 has 21 residues. Looked up from germline, CDR1 is KGHDR and CDR2 is SFDVKD.

V is TRBV15 and J is TRBJ1-4, with D unclear. Germline CDR1 and CDR2: LNHNV and YYDKDF (reference sequence). Trimming shortened V by 5 bases and J by 5 bases, and 18 bases separated the two germline ends. CDR3 length: 16 residues. The CDR3 here is CATSHTLGAVNEKLFF. The CDR3 DNA follows: TGTGCCACCAGCCACACCTTGGGCGCCGTAAATGAAAAACTGTTTTTT.

The gene calls are TRBV12-3 or TRBV12-4 and TRBJ1-6; no definite D call. Trimming shortened V by 1 base and J by 4 bases, and 11 bases separated the two germline ends. This CDR3 comprises 16 residues. The CDR3 nucleotides read TGTGCCAGCAGTTTAGGCCTTTCGGGTTATAATTCACCCCTCCACTTT. Its translation: CASSLGLSGYNSPLHF.

A few counts support this clonotype. The chain is built from TRBV20-1 and TRBJ2-1, with a weak D call TRBD2 (6 bases). This CDR3 comprises 15 residues. Germline V gene data show CDR1 as DFQATT and CDR2 as SNEGSKA (reference sequence). V was cut by 3 bases and J by 4 bases, with 16 bases left in between. CDR3 in DNA: TGCAGTGCTAGGGAGACGGAGGGCCTTTACAATGAGCAGTTCTTC. Its protein is CSARETEGLYNEQFF.

This clonotype was seen a few times. The CDR3 is CASSQVPAGGADTQYF. DNA for the CDR3: TGTGCCAGCAGCCAAGTCCCAGCGGGGGGCGCTGATACGCAGTATTTT. V is TRBV4-2 and J is TRBJ2-3, with 9 nucleotides matching TRBD2. V lost 1 base to trimming and J lost 6 bases; unmatched junction nucleotides: 8. The CDR3 runs 16 residues. Per the germline V gene, CDR1 is LGHNA and CDR2 is YNFKEQ.

The chain carries TRBV5-1 and TRBJ2-3; maybe TRBD1 (6 bases). The germline CDR1 and CDR2 sequences are SGHRS and YFSETQ. V shed 4 bases and J shed 2 bases, with 11 bases lying between them. The CDR3 consists of 14 residues. The CDR3 DNA is TGCGCCAGCAGCCAGGGACAAAACACAGATACGCAGTATTTT. The encoded protein is CASSQGQNTDTQYF. Complete variable domain (other parts from reference TRBV5-1 and TRBJ2-3): KAGVTQTPRYLIKTRGQQVTLSCSPISGHRSVSWYQQTPGQGLQFLFEYFSETQRNKGNFPGRFSGRQFSNSRSEMNVSTLELGDSALYLCASSQGQNTDTQYFGPGTRLTVL.

This clonotype was counted a few times. CDR3 amino acids: CASNEGSNYGYTF. CDR3 nucleotide sequence: TGTGCCAGCAACGAGGGCAGTAACTATGGCTACACCTTC. V is TRBV3-1 and J is TRBJ1-2; D gene uncertain. The CDR3 loop spans 13 amino acids. Germline CDR1 is LGHDT and CDR2 is YNNKEL (reference sequence). V was pared by 7 bases and J by 1 base, with 10 bases between.

The V and J genes are TRBV15 and TRBJ1-5; the D is unclear. The germline CDR1 and CDR2 sequences are LNHNV and YYDKDF (reference sequence). Trimming pared 2 bases from V and 4 bases from J, leaving 12 bases between. The CDR3 has 15 amino acids. CDR3 in amino acids: CATSRTGRLNQPQHF. In DNA form, the CDR3 reads TGTGCCACCAGCAGAACCGGACGATTAAATCAGCCCCAGCATTTT.

A few counts support this clonotype. This chain connects TRBV5-1 to TRBJ2-7; D remains unclear. CDR1 SGHRS and CDR2 YFSETQ come from the germline V gene. This CDR3 has 15 residues. Trimming cost V 0 bases and J 4 bases, with 14 bases left between them. The DNA of the CDR3 is TGCGCCAGCAGCTTGGTCAATGGGAAACGTTACGAGCAGTACTTC. It is translated as CASSLVNGKRYEQYF.

Of note for this clonotype: Germline is not matched at one junction end, which may reflect a read error. This chain joins TRBV20-1 and TRBJ2-7; D assignment may be TRBD1 or TRBD2 (5 bases each). This CDR3 region has 16 residues. Germline CDR1 is DFQATT and CDR2 is SNEGSKA (reference sequence). The CDR3 sequence: CCARDTGRPSPYEQYF. The CDR3 DNA reads as TGCTGTGCTAGAGATACGGGACGTCCCTCTCCCTACGAGCAGTACTTC.

The chain combines TRBV4-2 with TRBJ2-1, with TRBD1 identical over 7 bases. The CDR3 contains 18 residues. Germline CDR1 is LGHNA and CDR2 is YNFKEQ. J was trimmed by 5 bases and V by 4 bases; bases with no gene match: 17. The CDR3 loop reads CASSRRQGWRSLDNEQFF. CDR3 nucleotide sequence: TGTGCCAGCAGCCGTAGACAGGGTTGGAGGAGTCTCGACAATGAGCAGTTCTTC.

The V and J genes are TRBV11-2 and TRBJ2-7, with 11 bases identical to TRBD2. Germline V gene lookup returns CDR1 SGHAT and CDR2 FQNNGV. This CDR3 spans 18 amino acids. With 2 bases clipped from V and 1 base from J, the junction kept 10 bases outside the gene matches. The CDR3 DNA is TGTGCCAGCAGCTTATTAGCGAAGGGACTAGCGGATTCCTACGAGCAGTACTTC. The encoded protein is CASSLLAKGLADSYEQYF.

J is TRBJ2-3 and V is TRBV7-2; D gene uncertain. Trimming cost V 1 base and J 5 bases, with 16 bases left between them. The CDR3 totals 16 residues. Germline CDR1 reads SGHTA; CDR2 reads FQGNSA. Written as DNA, the CDR3 is TGTGCCAGCAGCTTAGGTTTCACTTCGGTCCAAGATACGCAGTATTTT. Amino acids: CASSLGFTSVQDTQYF. Supplemented by reference TRBV7-2 and TRBJ2-3, the full variable domain reads GAGVSQSPSNKVTEKGKDVELRCDPISGHTALYWYRQSLGQGLEFLIYFQGNSAPDKSGLPSDRFSAERTGGSVSTLTIQRTQQEDSAVYLCASSLGFTSVQDTQYFGPGTRLTVL.

The rearrangement uses TRBV10-3 and TRBJ2-2; tentative D call: TRBD1 (5 bases). The CDR3 runs to 12 residues. V lost 9 bases to trimming and J lost 5 bases, with 10 bases between them. Looked up from germline, CDR1 is ENHRY and CDR2 is SYGVKD. In DNA, the CDR3 is TGTGCCATTACCAGGGAAACCGGGGAGCTGTTTTTT. Translated, it gives CAITRETGELFF.

CDR3: CASSPGMNYGYTF. CDR3 nucleotides: TGTGCCAGCTCACCAGGGATGAACTATGGCTACACCTTC. The chain joins TRBV18 to TRBJ1-2; D is ambiguous. CDR1 KGHSH and CDR2 LQKENI come from the germline V gene. The V end was cut by 2 bases, the J end by 2 bases, with 6 bases between. The CDR3 is 13 amino acids.

This clonotype was counted ten times or more. The V and J genes are TRBV5-1 and TRBJ2-2; possible D gene TRBD2, 5 bases. The CDR3 is made up of 15 amino acids. Germline CDR1 SGHRS, CDR2 YFSETQ. V lost 0 bases to trimming and J lost 4 bases, with 10 bases between them. CDR3 sequence reads: CASSLGGSGTGELFF. Written as DNA, the CDR3 is TGCGCCAGCAGCTTGGGAGGGAGCGGCACCGGGGAGCTGTTTTTT.

The chain couples TRBV6-5 to TRBJ2-1; 11 bases are a match to TRBD1. CDR1 MNHEY and CDR2 SVGAGI come from the germline V gene. The CDR3 sequence is 13 residues long. J was trimmed by 13 bases and V by 2 bases; bases with no gene match: 4. CDR3 DNA sequence: TGTGCCAGCAGTTACGGGGACAGGGGGTTACAGTTCTTC. As protein: CASSYGDRGLQFF.

The rearrangement uses TRBV14 and TRBJ2-7, with D perhaps TRBD2 (6 bases). The CDR3 extends over 15 amino acids. Germline CDR1 and CDR2: SGHDN and FVKESK. Trimming stripped 1 base from V and 2 bases from J, with 12 bases between. The CDR3 DNA reads as TGTGCCAGCAGCCAAGTAGCGGACCCCACCTACGAGCAGTACTTC. It specifies CASSQVADPTYEQYF.

CDR3 nucleotides: TGTGCCAGCACCCTCACAGGCCCTATCTCCGGGGAGCTGTTTTTT. Its translation: CASTLTGPISGELFF. J is TRBJ2-2 and V is TRBV12-3 or TRBV12-4; D might be TRBD1 (5 bases). The CDR3 consists of 15 residues. The V end lost 7 bases, the J end lost 6 bases, and 18 bases lay between the germline ends.